The T cell receptor beta chain described here comes from a study of PD-L1 blockade in urothelial cancer. In the study overall: When blood samples were assessed, the median T cell count was about 140,000.

The assay was immunoSEQ multiplex PCR, and TCRdb's table has in-frame clones only and misses some. The table has around 100,000 clones, roughly 90% seen once. The CDR3 loop spans 19 amino acids. The J segment lost 9 bases and the V segment lost 3 bases, leaving 18 bases of the junction unmatched. Germline V gene data show CDR1 as SGHNT and CDR2 as YYREEE (reference sequence). Time point: pretreatment peripheral blood. J is TRBJ2-1 and V is TRBV5-4, with 13 bases identical to TRBD2. This TCR derives from a man aged 60-69 years with urothelial cancer. The sample was PBMCs, taken around atezolizumab (anti-PD-L1) treatment. This CDR3 reads CASSSRTSGGVNFRGEQFF. CDR3 in DNA: TGTGCCAGCAGCTCCCGGACTAGCGGGGGCGTAAACTTTAGAGGTGAGCAGTTCTTC.